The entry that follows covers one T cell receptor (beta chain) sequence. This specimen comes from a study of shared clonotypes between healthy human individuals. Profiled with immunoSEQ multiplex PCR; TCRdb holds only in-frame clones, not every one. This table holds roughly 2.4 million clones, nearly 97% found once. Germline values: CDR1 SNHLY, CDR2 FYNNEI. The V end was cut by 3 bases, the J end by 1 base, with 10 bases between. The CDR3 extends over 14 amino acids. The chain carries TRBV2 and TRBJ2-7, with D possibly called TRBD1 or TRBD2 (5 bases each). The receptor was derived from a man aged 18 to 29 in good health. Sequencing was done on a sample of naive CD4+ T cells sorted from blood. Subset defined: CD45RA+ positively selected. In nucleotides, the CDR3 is TGTGCCAGCAGTGAGTGGGACCGGTCCTACGAGCAGTACTTC. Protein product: CASSEWDRSYEQYF.